This T cell receptor beta chain is drawn from a study of post-analysis software for immune sequencing data. Study at large: The disease courses spanned relapsing-remitting, secondary progressive and progressive-relapsing forms of multiple sclerosis.

Germline CDR1 and CDR2: SGHKS and YYEKEE (reference sequence). This CDR3 comprises 16 residues. Findings and caveats of the study: Comparison of patients with controls showed five TRBV segments more frequent in patients, TRBV5-6, TRBV5-1 and TRBV20-1 among them. Co-batched samples clustered tightly together by F measure. There was significantly lower normalized Chao1 diversity in multiple sclerosis patients than in controls.

This clonotype showed up just once. As yet, its antigen is unknown. Libraries were made from TCR beta cDNA, and they carried unique molecular identifiers. Out of 1 to 10 million T cells, 450,000 to 600,000 cDNA molecules were generated. TCRdb passed the PCR reads through MiXCR, listing each CDR3 protein once. The data show about 770,000 distinct CDR3 sequences, with around 46% seen just once and roughly 4.9% held by the top ten. The gene calls are TRBV5-5 and TRBJ2-7; D is unclear. The J call may not be correct, given that the DNA end is closer to TRBJ2-4. The clonotype was recovered from a girl between 10 and 17 years old with multiple sclerosis. Specimen: blood. CDR3 DNA sequence: TGTGCCAGCAGCTTGGACAGCCGCATACCCAAAAACATTCAGTACTTC. Translated: CASSLDSRIPKNIQYF.